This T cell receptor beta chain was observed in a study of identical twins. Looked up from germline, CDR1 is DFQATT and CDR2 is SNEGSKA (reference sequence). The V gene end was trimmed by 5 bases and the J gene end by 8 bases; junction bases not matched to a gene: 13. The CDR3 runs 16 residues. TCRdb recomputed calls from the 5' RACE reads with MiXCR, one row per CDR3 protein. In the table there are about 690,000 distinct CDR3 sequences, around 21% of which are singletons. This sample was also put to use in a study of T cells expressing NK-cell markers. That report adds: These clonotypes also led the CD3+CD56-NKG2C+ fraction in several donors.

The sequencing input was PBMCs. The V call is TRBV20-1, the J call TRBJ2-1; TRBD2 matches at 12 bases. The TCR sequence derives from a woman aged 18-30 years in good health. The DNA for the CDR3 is TGCAGTGCTTCCCAACTAGCGGGAGGCCCTGCGGATGAGCAGTTCTTC. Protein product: CSASQLAGGPADEQFF.